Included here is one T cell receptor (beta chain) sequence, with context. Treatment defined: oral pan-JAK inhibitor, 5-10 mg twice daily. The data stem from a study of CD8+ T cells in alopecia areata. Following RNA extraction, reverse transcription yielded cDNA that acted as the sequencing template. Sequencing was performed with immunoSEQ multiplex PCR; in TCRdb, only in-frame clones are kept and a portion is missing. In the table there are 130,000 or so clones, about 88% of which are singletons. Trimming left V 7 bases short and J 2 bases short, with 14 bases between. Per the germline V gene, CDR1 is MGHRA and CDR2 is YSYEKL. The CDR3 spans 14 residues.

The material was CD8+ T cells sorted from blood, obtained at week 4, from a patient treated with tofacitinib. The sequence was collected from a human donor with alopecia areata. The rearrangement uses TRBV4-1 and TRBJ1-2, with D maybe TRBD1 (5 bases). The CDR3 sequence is CASMGPGPNYGYTF. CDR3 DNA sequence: TGCGCCAGCATGGGCCCGGGACCAAACTATGGCTACACCTTC.